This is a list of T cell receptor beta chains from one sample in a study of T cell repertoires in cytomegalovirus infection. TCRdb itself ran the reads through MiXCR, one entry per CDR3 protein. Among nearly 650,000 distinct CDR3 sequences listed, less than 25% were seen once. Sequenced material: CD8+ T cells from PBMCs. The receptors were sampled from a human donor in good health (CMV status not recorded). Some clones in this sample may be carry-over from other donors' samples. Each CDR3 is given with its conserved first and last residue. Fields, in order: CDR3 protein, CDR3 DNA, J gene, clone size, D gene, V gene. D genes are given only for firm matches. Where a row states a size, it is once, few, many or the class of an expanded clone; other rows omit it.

CDR3aa: CASSRTWGNTEAFF
CDR3nt: TGTGCCAGCAGTAGGACTTGGGGGAACACTGAAGCTTTCTTT
j_gene: TRBJ1-1
abundance: many
d_gene: .
v_gene: TRBV12-3/TRBV12-4

CDR3aa: CASSQLGPQETQYF
CDR3nt: TGTGCCAGCAGCCAACTTGGACCCCAAGAGACCCAGTACTTC
j_gene: TRBJ2-5
abundance: few
d_gene: .
v_gene: TRBV7-9

CDR3aa: CASSPLDIPYNEQFF
CDR3nt: TGTGCCAGTAGTCCATTGGACATCCCGTACAATGAGCAGTTCTTC
j_gene: TRBJ2-1
abundance: few
d_gene: .
v_gene: TRBV19

CDR3aa: CASSPIWTSGGVSSYNEQFF
CDR3nt: TGTGCCAGCAGCCCCATTTGGACTAGCGGGGGGGTAAGCTCCTACAATGAGCAGTTCTTC
j_gene: TRBJ2-1
abundance: many
d_gene: TRBD2
v_gene: TRBV7-9

CDR3aa: CASSPETSGGPDTQYF
CDR3nt: TGTGCCAGCAGCCCGGAGACTAGCGGGGGGCCAGATACGCAGTATTTT
j_gene: TRBJ2-3
abundance: .
d_gene: TRBD2
v_gene: TRBV4-2

CDR3aa: CASSLAPGGRGYTF
CDR3nt: TGTGCCAGCAGTTTAGCCCCAGGGGGACGAGGCTACACCTTC
j_gene: TRBJ1-2
abundance: few
d_gene: TRBD1
v_gene: TRBV12-3/TRBV12-4

CDR3aa: CASSDDSLPTEAFF
CDR3nt: TGTGCCAGCAGTGACGACAGTCTTCCCACTGAAGCTTTCTTT
j_gene: TRBJ1-1
abundance: many
d_gene: .
v_gene: TRBV12-3/TRBV12-4

CDR3aa: CATSIGTQTVKNIQYF
CDR3nt: TGTGCCACCAGCATAGGGACACAGACGGTCAAAAACATTCAGTACTTC
j_gene: TRBJ2-4
abundance: few
d_gene: .
v_gene: TRBV15

CDR3aa: CASSPGSSGANVLTF
CDR3nt: TGCGCCAGCAGCCCCGGCAGCTCTGGGGCCAACGTCCTGACTTTC
j_gene: TRBJ2-6
abundance: .
d_gene: .
v_gene: TRBV4-3

CDR3aa: CASSYLWDSNQPQHF
CDR3nt: TGTGCCAGCAGCTACCTTTGGGATAGCAATCAGCCCCAGCATTTT
j_gene: TRBJ1-5
abundance: few
d_gene: .
v_gene: TRBV6-1

CDR3aa: CTSSLFLAGGPQETQYF
CDR3nt: TGTACCAGCAGTTTATTCTTAGCGGGGGGGCCTCAAGAGACCCAGTACTTC
j_gene: TRBJ2-5
abundance: .
d_gene: TRBD2
v_gene: TRBV28

CDR3aa: CASSPLGAYNSPLHF
CDR3nt: TGTGCCAGCAGTCCATTGGGAGCTTATAATTCACCCCTCCACTTT
j_gene: TRBJ1-6
abundance: few
d_gene: .
v_gene: TRBV27

CDR3aa: CSARNQETQYF
CDR3nt: TGCAGTGCTAGAAACCAAGAGACCCAGTACTTC
j_gene: TRBJ2-5
abundance: few
d_gene: .
v_gene: TRBV20-1

CDR3aa: CASSLGERGGGETQYF
CDR3nt: TGTGCCAGCAGCTTAGGGGAGCGGGGGGGGGGCGAGACCCAGTACTTC
j_gene: TRBJ2-5
abundance: .
d_gene: TRBD2
v_gene: TRBV7-2

CDR3aa: CSAAGDRGLGEQYF
CDR3nt: TGCAGTGCTGCAGGGGACAGGGGGTTGGGCGAGCAGTACTTC
j_gene: TRBJ2-7
abundance: few
d_gene: TRBD1
v_gene: TRBV20-1